The 5 T cell receptor beta chains presented below share a single source sample, sequenced in a study of identical twins. TCRdb ran MiXCR on the 5' RACE reads and lists one entry per CDR3 protein. The sample has roughly 500,000 distinct CDR3 sequences, under 25% seen once; the top ten hold approximately 0.95%. Another study also made use of these data, one on T cells expressing NK-cell markers.

The sample was CD4+ T cells sorted from blood. The receptors derive from a woman between 18 and 29 years old in good health.

In this sample, this clonotype turned up a few times. V is TRBV7-9 and J is TRBJ2-7; 7 positions match TRBD1. The CDR3 spans 16 residues. Unmatched junction bases numbered 14, after V lost 5 bases and J lost 4 bases. CDR1 and CDR2 from the germline V gene are SEHNR and FQNEAQ (reference sequence). CDR3 in DNA: TGTGCCAGCAGCCTGACAGGGTTCAGCTCCCGTTACGAGCAGTACTTC. This translates into CASSLTGFSSRYEQYF. The full variable domain, rest sourced from reference TRBV7-9 and TRBJ2-7, is DTGVSQNPRHKITKRGQNVTFRCDPISEHNRLYWYRQTLGQGPEFLTYFQNEAQLEKSRLLSDRFSAERPKGSFSTLEIQRTEQGDSAMYLCASSLTGFSSRYEQYFGPGTRLTVT.

This chain uses TRBV5-6 with TRBJ1-1, with D uncertain. Germline assignment: CDR1 SGHDT and CDR2 YYEEEE. This CDR3 contains 13 residues. Trimming pared 5 bases from V and 1 base from J, leaving 9 bases between. CDR3 protein: CASSYERNTEAFF. The CDR3, as DNA: TGTGCCAGCAGTTACGAGAGGAACACTGAAGCTTTCTTT.

The genes are TRBV11-3 and TRBJ2-1, with 7 bases aligning to TRBD2. The junction had 9 bases not matched to a gene; V was cut back by 5 bases and J by 2 bases. Germline V gene data show CDR1 as SGHNT and CDR2 as YENEEA. The CDR3 extends over 16 amino acids. CDR3 in amino acids: CASSPSTSRAYNEQFF. The CDR3 DNA reads as TGTGCCAGCAGCCCCTCGACTAGCAGAGCCTACAATGAGCAGTTCTTC.

This clonotype is a singleton in its sample. This chain joins TRBV28 and TRBJ2-1; TRBD2 aligns across 11 bases. Germline trimming cut 5 bases from V and 2 bases from J; bases unmatched to any gene: 5. This CDR3 region has 16 residues. In germline, CDR1 is MDHEN, CDR2 SYDVKM. DNA for the CDR3: TGTGCCAGCAGTGTACTAGCGGGAGCGGCCTACAATGAGCAGTTCTTC. Protein: CASSVLAGAAYNEQFF.

The rearrangement links TRBV20-1 to TRBJ1-5, with TRBD1 as a possible D gene (5 bases). Trimming took off 2 bases at V and 0 bases at J, with 8 bases between the two ends. Germline V lookup: CDR1 DFQATT, CDR2 SNEGSKA (reference sequence). The CDR3 runs to 14 residues. The CDR3 DNA sequence: TGCAGTGCTAGATTGGGGCTTAGCAATCAGCCCCAGCATTTT. As protein: CSARLGLSNQPQHF.